The 19 T cell receptor beta chains below were found in one sample sequenced in a study of blood T cells in healthy people across ages. PCR was performed a second time for about 6 to 12 cycles using a sample-barcoded 5' primer and a J-beta primer mix. TCRdb re-derived calls from the 5' RACE reads in MiXCR, one entry per CDR3 protein. The data hold 500,000 to 650,000 distinct CDR3 sequences, with about 27% observed a single time. The sample was also reused in another study, on T cells of mothers and their children.

The sample taken for sequencing was blood. The source of these receptors is a boy between 2 and 10 years old in good health.

Written as DNA, the CDR3 is TGTGCCAGCAGTCCTAGCGTGAGCACAGATACGCAGTATTTT. This gives the protein CASSPSVSTDTQYF. This chain connects TRBV12-3 or TRBV12-4 to TRBJ2-3, with a weak D call TRBD2 (6 bases). The CDR3 length is 14 residues. Trimming took 5 bases from V and 0 from J, leaving 9 bases between them.

This sequence joins TRBV12-3 or TRBV12-4 and TRBJ2-1, with D hard to call. The V and J ends lost 9 bases and 1 base respectively, with 7 bases between them. The CDR3 runs to 12 residues. The CDR3 region has the DNA TGTGCCAGTGGTGCTTCCTACAATGAGCAGTTCTTC. Translated: CASGASYNEQFF.

V and J are TRBV6-5 and TRBJ2-1, with 9 bases aligning to TRBD2. The CDR3 loop spans 15 amino acids. V shed 4 bases and J 5 bases; nucleotides not matched to a gene: 6. The germline CDR1 and CDR2 sequences are MNHEY and SVGAGI. CDR3 sequence reads: CASSSGGRVHNEQFF. CDR3 DNA: TGTGCCAGCAGTTCGGGCGGGAGGGTCCACAATGAGCAGTTCTTC.

This clonotype was detected only a few times. This rearrangement joins TRBV20-1 to TRBJ2-3, with 12 bases aligning to TRBD2. This CDR3 contains 13 residues. Germline values: CDR1 DFQATT, CDR2 SNEGSKA (reference sequence). Trimming removed 3 bases from V and 5 bases from J; junction bases left unmatched: 0. The CDR3 reads CSARTSGRDTQYF. The CDR3 nucleotides read TGCAGTGCTAGGACTAGCGGGAGAGATACGCAGTATTTT.

The chain is built from TRBV20-1 and TRBJ1-1; TRBD1 matches at 9 bases. The CDR3 totals 14 residues. V lost 1 base and J lost 3; bases outside the gene matches: 3. CDR1 is DFQATT, CDR2 SNEGSKA, per germline (reference sequence). The CDR3 here is CSARAGDRDTEAFF. CDR3 nucleotides: TGCAGTGCTAGAGCTGGGGACAGGGACACTGAAGCTTTCTTT.

This clonotype was counted only a few times. The gene calls are TRBV27 and TRBJ1-2; D gene unclear. V lost 6 bases and J 4 bases, leaving 18 bases between the germline ends. Germline CDR1 MNHEY, CDR2 SMNVEV (reference sequence). The CDR3 consists of 15 residues. CDR3 sequence (DNA): TGTGCCAGCAGGGGATGGGTATCGGGTGTCTATGGCTACACCTTC. It translates to CASRGWVSGVYGYTF.

The chain carries TRBV6-1 and TRBJ2-2; the D is unclear. Germline lookup yields CDR1 MNHNS and CDR2 SASEGT. V lost 10 bases and J 7 bases, leaving 10 bases between the germline ends. The CDR3 length is 11 residues. The CDR3 bases are TGTGCCATCGGAGTTAGCGGGGAGCTGTTTTTT. Translation gives CAIGVSGELFF.

This clonotype was observed a few times. This chain joins TRBV7-6 and TRBJ1-4; no clear D gene. Germline V lookup: CDR1 SGHVS, CDR2 FNYEAQ. V lost 5 bases and J lost 5, with 15 bases in between. The CDR3 covers 15 residues. This CDR3 is CASSRRVRNNEKLFF. The DNA for the CDR3 is TGTGCCAGCAGCCGACGTGTCCGGAACAATGAAAAACTGTTTTTT.

Concerning this clonotype itself: A much bigger clone sits one base away, suggesting this may be a read error. The J gene is TRBJ1-2, the V gene TRBV2; the match to TRBD1 covers 7 bases. Looked up from germline, CDR1 is SNHLY and CDR2 is FYNNEI. The length of the CDR3 is 15 residues. CDR3 sequence (DNA): TGTGCCAGCAAACAGGGGACCCAAGCTAACTATGACTACACCTTC. Translation: CASKQGTQANYDYTF.

This chain connects TRBV10-3 to TRBJ2-5; possibly TRBD1 for D (6 bases). This CDR3 is 14 amino acids long. V lost 5 bases and J 7 bases, leaving 17 bases between the germline ends. Germline V lookup: CDR1 ENHRY, CDR2 SYGVKD. In DNA form, the CDR3 reads TGTGCCATCAGTCCACAGGGCTTGAAAGGGACCCAGTACTTC. Amino acid sequence: CAISPQGLKGTQYF.

About this clonotype: It is likely a read error, because the conserved phenylalanine at the end of the CDR3 is missing. CDR3 DNA: TGCAGTTCCTGGGGACAGGGAACCACTGAAGCTTTCTCT. This codes for CSSWGQGTTEAFS. The chain carries TRBV20-1 and TRBJ1-1; 9 bases agree with TRBD1. V lost 8 bases to trimming and J lost 4 bases; unmatched junction nucleotides: 8. From germline, CDR1 is DFQATT and CDR2 SNEGSKA (reference sequence). This CDR3 contains 13 residues.

A few counts support this clonotype. The chain employs TRBV6-5 and TRBJ2-7; D is uncertain. Germline CDR1 and CDR2: MNHEY and SVGAGI. The CDR3 is 14 amino acids. Trimming shortened V by 0 bases and J by 1 base, and 7 bases separated the two germline ends. As DNA, the CDR3 is TGTGCCAGCAGTTACTCACTCAGATCCTACGAGCAGTACTTC. Its protein product is CASSYSLRSYEQYF.

The V and J genes are TRBV6-5 and TRBJ1-3; 8 bases match TRBD1. J gave up 0 bases and V 0 bases, and 10 bases lay outside the gene matches. The CDR3 covers 19 residues. CDR1 and CDR2 (germline): MNHEY, SVGAGI. The CDR3 protein is CASSYSTGARSFSGNTIYF. The CDR3 coding sequence is TGTGCCAGCAGTTACTCGACAGGGGCCCGGTCCTTCTCTGGAAACACCATATATTTT.

The chain employs TRBV29-1 and TRBJ1-2; D ambiguous. Trimming removed 4 bases at V and 4 bases at J, with 7 bases between. The V gene's germline CDR1 is SQVTM and CDR2 ANQGSEA. This CDR3 spans 11 amino acids. CDR3 sequence: CSVGGSYGYTF. The CDR3 DNA follows: TGCAGCGTTGGTGGGAGCTATGGCTACACCTTC.

The chain uses TRBV20-1 and TRBJ1-5, with unresolved D. Germline CDR1 reads DFQATT; CDR2 reads SNEGSKA (reference sequence). CDR3 length: 10 amino acids. V gave up 5 bases and J gave up 4 bases, with 3 bases separating them. CDR3 nucleotide sequence: TGCAGTGCTGGAAATCAGCCCCAGCATTTT. It yields the protein CSAGNQPQHF.

The V gene is TRBV30, the J gene TRBJ2-1; a possible D gene is TRBD2 (5 bases). Trimming removed 0 bases at V and 2 bases at J, with 11 bases between. Germline V gives CDR1 GTSNPN, CDR2 SVGIG (reference sequence). CDR3 length: 15 residues. For the CDR3, the DNA is TGTGCCTGGAGTGTAAGGCCAGCGGCCTACAATGAGCAGTTCTTC. This sequence encodes CAWSVRPAAYNEQFF.

This clonotype was detected a few times. Germline and junction disagree at one end, which may indicate a read error. CDR3 coding DNA: TGCAGTGCTGCAGGCAGGTCGAACACTGGGGAGCTGTTTTTT. Encoded protein: CSAAGRSNTGELFF. The J gene is TRBJ2-2, the V gene TRBV20-1; no reliable D call. The CDR3 is made up of 14 amino acids. CDR1 DFQATT and CDR2 SNEGSKA come from the germline V gene (reference sequence).

This clonotype has more than one count but fewer than ten. The chain links TRBV27 to TRBJ2-1, with 11 bases identical to TRBD2. The V and J ends lost 0 bases and 7 bases, in that order; junction bases with no gene match: 8. Germline V lookup: CDR1 MNHEY, CDR2 SMNVEV (reference sequence). This CDR3 contains 17 residues. The CDR3 DNA is TGTGCCAGCAGTTTATCCCTCCTAGCGGGAGGATTGAATGAGCAGTTCTTC. Amino acid sequence: CASSLSLLAGGLNEQFF.

V and J are TRBV15 and TRBJ2-3; weak D call: TRBD2 (6 bases). From germline, CDR1 is LNHNV and CDR2 YYDKDF (reference sequence). CDR3 length: 16 residues. V was cut by 6 bases and J by 2 bases, with 18 bases left in between. The DNA for the CDR3 is TGTGCCACCAGTTTTGGAGTTGGGAGGCTCACAGATACGCAGTATTTT. Protein product: CATSFGVGRLTDTQYF.